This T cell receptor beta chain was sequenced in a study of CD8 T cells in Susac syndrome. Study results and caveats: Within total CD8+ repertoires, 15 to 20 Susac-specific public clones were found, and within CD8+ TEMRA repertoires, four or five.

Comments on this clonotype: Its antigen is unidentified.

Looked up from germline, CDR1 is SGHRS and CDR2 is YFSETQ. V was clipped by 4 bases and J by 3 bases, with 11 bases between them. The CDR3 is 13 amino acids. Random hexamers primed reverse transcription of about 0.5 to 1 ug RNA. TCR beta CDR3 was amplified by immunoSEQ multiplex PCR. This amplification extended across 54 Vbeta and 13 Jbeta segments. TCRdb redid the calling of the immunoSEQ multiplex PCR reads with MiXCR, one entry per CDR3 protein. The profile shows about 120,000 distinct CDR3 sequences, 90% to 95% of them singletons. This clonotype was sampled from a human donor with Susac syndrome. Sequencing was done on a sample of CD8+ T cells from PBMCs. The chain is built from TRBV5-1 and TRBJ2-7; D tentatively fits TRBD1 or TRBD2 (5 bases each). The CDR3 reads CASSTGRVYEQYF. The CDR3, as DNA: TGCGCCAGCAGCACGGGACGGGTCTACGAGCAGTACTTC.